Listed here are 23 T cell receptor beta chains from one sample, sequenced in a study of T-cell memory formation after mild COVID-19. TCRdb independently ran MiXCR on the 5' RACE reads; one entry per CDR3 protein. Of around 530,000 distinct CDR3 sequences in the sample, less than 25% are singletons; the top ten hold 7.5% to 9.5%. The sequenced sample was PBMCs or a T cell subset sorted from them (not recorded which). The receptor set was obtained from an adult woman who had mild COVID-19 (a few samples of this study predate the infection). Cell type and time point are not known.

This clonotype has a handful of counts. This CDR3 reads CASSRRPGLYEQYF. In DNA form, the CDR3 reads TGTGCCAGCAGCCGTCGGCCGGGACTCTACGAGCAGTACTTC. V is TRBV14 and J is TRBJ2-7; D is possibly TRBD2 (6 bases). V lost 4 bases, J lost 3 bases, and 13 bases lay in between. The CDR3 contains 14 residues. Germline CDR1 is SGHDN and CDR2 is FVKESK. Looking up the rest from reference TRBV14 and TRBJ2-7 gives the full variable domain: EAGVTQFPSHSVIEKGQTVTLRCDPISGHDNLYWYRRVMGKEIKFLLHFVKESKQDESGMPNNRFLAERTGGTYSTLKVQPAELEDSGVYFCASSRRPGLYEQYFGPGTRLTVT.

The DNA for the CDR3 is TGCGCCAGCAGCTCCCATAATGAGCGAAGGACCCAGTACTTC. It is translated as CASSSHNERRTQYF. V usage is TRBV5-1 and J usage is TRBJ2-5, with D hard to call. There are 14 residues in the CDR3. V lost 3 bases and J lost 7, with 16 bases in between. CDR1 and CDR2 from the germline V gene are SGHRS and YFSETQ.

The rearrangement links TRBV20-1 to TRBJ2-5; TRBD2 matches 13 bases. Germline lookup yields CDR1 DFQATT and CDR2 SNEGSKA (reference sequence). This CDR3 spans 14 amino acids. Trimming at V came to 3 bases and at J to 5 bases, leaving 3 bases not matched to a gene. For the CDR3, the DNA is TGCAGTGCTAGCGGACTAGCGGGAGTTGAGACCCAGTACTTC. As protein: CSASGLAGVETQYF.

This chain joins TRBV30 and TRBJ2-2; tentatively, D is TRBD1 or TRBD2 (6 bases each). There are 14 residues in the CDR3. Per germline, CDR1 GTSNPN and CDR2 SVGIG (reference sequence). Deletions cut 5 bases from V and 2 bases from J, with 12 bases between. CDR3: CAWEWGANTGELFF. The CDR3 DNA follows: TGTGCCTGGGAGTGGGGGGCCAACACCGGGGAGCTGTTTTTT.

The V call is TRBV9, the J call TRBJ2-1; D call uncertain. The CDR3 runs to 12 residues. The germline V and J ends were trimmed by 3 bases and 4 bases, with 5 bases remaining between them. Looked up from germline, CDR1 is SGDLS and CDR2 is YYNGEE. In nucleotides, the CDR3 is TGTGCCAGCAGCGCCGAATACAATGAGCAGTTCTTC. Its translation: CASSAEYNEQFF.

The V gene is TRBV4-3, the J gene TRBJ1-2; 7 bases fit TRBD1. Looked up from germline, CDR1 is LGHNA and CDR2 is YSLEER. CDR3 length: 20 residues. The V and J ends lost 4 bases and 2 bases, in that order; junction bases with no gene match: 22. CDR3 sequence reads: CASSRAGGFQQGTLNYGYTF. The CDR3 nucleotides are TGCGCCAGCAGCCGAGCAGGGGGTTTTCAACAGGGTACCCTGAACTATGGCTACACCTTC.

V usage is TRBV12-3 or TRBV12-4 and J usage is TRBJ1-3, with D unclear. This CDR3 spans 13 amino acids. V gave up 6 bases and J gave up 0 bases, with 6 bases separating them. The CDR3 DNA is TGTGCCAGCAGCAGCCACTCTGGAAACACCATATATTTT. It is translated as CASSSHSGNTIYF.

In this sample, this clonotype turned up many times. V gene TRBV5-1 combines with J gene TRBJ2-3, with 8 bases lining up with TRBD1. The CDR3 is 16 amino acids. Germline V lookup: CDR1 SGHRS, CDR2 YFSETQ. V lost 3 bases to trimming and J lost 0 bases; unmatched junction nucleotides: 6. CDR3 sequence: CASSWSGQGSTDTQYF. DNA for the CDR3: TGCGCCAGCAGCTGGTCCGGACAGGGTAGCACAGATACGCAGTATTTT.

This rearrangement joins TRBV10-3 to TRBJ2-3; 8 bases agree with TRBD2. There are 16 residues in the CDR3. Germline-derived CDR1 and CDR2 are ENHRY and SYGVKD. The ends lost 1 base at V and 3 bases at J; junction bases unmatched: 6. The CDR3 region is CAISELRGARTDTQYF. In nucleotides, the CDR3 is TGTGCCATCAGTGAGTTGCGGGGGGCCCGGACAGATACGCAGTATTTT.

The rearrangement joins TRBV4-2 to TRBJ1-4, with D unresolved. The CDR3 length is 16 residues. Germline V CDR1 and CDR2: LGHNA, YNFKEQ. V lost 1 base and J 2 bases, leaving 11 bases between the germline ends. Written as DNA, the CDR3 is TGTGCCAGCAGCCAAGGACATCAGACCACTAATGAAAAACTGTTTTTT. It yields the protein CASSQGHQTTNEKLFF.

The chain couples TRBV19 to TRBJ1-1; D perhaps matches TRBD1 (6 bases). Looked up from germline, CDR1 is LNHDA and CDR2 is SQIVND (reference sequence). This CDR3 is built from 13 residues. V was pared by 8 bases and J by 4 bases, with 14 bases between. The CDR3 region has the DNA TGTGCCAGTCGGAGGACAGCAGGCACTGAAGCTTTCTTT. It specifies CASRRTAGTEAFF.

The chain is built from TRBV7-8 and TRBJ2-7, with 8 bases fitting TRBD1. CDR1 and CDR2 from the germline V gene are SGHVS and FQNEAQ. This CDR3 has 15 amino acids. Trimming cost V 6 bases and J 2 bases; bases outside gene matches: 9. The CDR3 here is CASSLRRDRTYEQYF. The DNA of the CDR3 is TGTGCCAGCAGTTTACGCCGGGACAGGACCTACGAGCAGTACTTC.

This chain links TRBV2 with TRBJ1-1, with D possibly matching TRBD1 (6 bases). V was clipped by 2 bases and J by 3 bases, with 16 bases between them. This CDR3 has 16 amino acids. Per germline, CDR1 SNHLY and CDR2 FYNNEI. The CDR3 reads CASSEWQGRFDTEAFF. DNA for the CDR3: TGTGCCAGCAGTGAATGGCAGGGGAGATTCGACACTGAAGCTTTCTTT. Drawing the rest from reference TRBV2 and TRBJ1-1, the complete variable domain is EPEVTQTPSHQVTQMGQEVILRCVPISNHLYFYWYRQILGQKVEFLVSFYNNEISEKSEIFDDQFSVERPDGSNFTLKIRSTKLEDSAMYFCASSEWQGRFDTEAFFGQGTRLTVV.

V gene TRBV7-9 combines with J gene TRBJ2-3, with D possibly TRBD1 on 6 matching bases. This CDR3 has 14 amino acids. V was pared by 6 bases and J by 0 bases, with 10 bases between. Germline V lookup: CDR1 SEHNR, CDR2 FQNEAQ (reference sequence). CDR3 nucleotide sequence: TGTGCCAGCAGTACAGGGTCTAGCACAGATACGCAGTATTTT. The encoded protein is CASSTGSSTDTQYF.

This clonotype was detected a few times. Here the CDR3 DNA reads TGTGCCAGCAGTTTGGACACAAACCCCTACGAGCAGTACTTC. Translating gives CASSLDTNPYEQYF. The chain joins TRBV6-1 to TRBJ2-7; D is possibly TRBD1 (5 bases). Germline V gene sequence: CDR1 MNHNS, CDR2 SASEGT. There are 14 residues in the CDR3. V dropped 5 bases and J dropped 2 bases, with 13 bases sitting between them.

This clonotype was picked up a small number of times. As DNA, the CDR3 is TGTGCCATCGGGCTCTCAGACCAGGGGGGCTCTGGAAACACCATATATTTT. Its protein product is CAIGLSDQGGSGNTIYF. The V call is TRBV10-3, the J call TRBJ1-3; TRBD1 agrees at 7 bases. CDR3 length: 17 residues. Trimming cost V 8 bases and J 0 bases; bases outside gene matches: 13. From germline, CDR1 is ENHRY and CDR2 SYGVKD.

This clonotype was observed a few times. This rearrangement joins TRBV24-1 to TRBJ2-1; TRBD2 agrees at 8 bases. CDR1 is KGHDR, CDR2 SFDVKD, per germline. This CDR3 comprises 16 residues. V trimming: 3 bases; J trimming: 8 bases; junction bases outside the gene matches: 11. DNA for the CDR3: TGTGCCACCAGTGATCCGGGGGGCGGGAGGTCCGATGAGCAGTTCTTC. Translating it yields CATSDPGGGRSDEQFF.

The chain couples TRBV23-1 to TRBJ1-6; maybe TRBD1 (6 bases). TRBV23-1 is annotated as an ORF whose role is uncertain. The germline V and J ends were trimmed by 4 bases and 4 bases, with 17 bases remaining between them. This CDR3 spans 17 amino acids. The CDR3 DNA reads as TGCGCCAGCAGTCCCCGGCTCGGGCAGGGGTATAATTCACCCCTCCACTTT. It codes for CASSPRLGQGYNSPLHF.

The chain has TRBV6-6 and TRBJ2-2; 8 bases line up with TRBD2. The V and J ends lost 7 bases and 1 base, in that order; junction bases with no gene match: 5. CDR1 MNHNY and CDR2 SVGAGI come from the germline V gene (reference sequence). This CDR3 has 15 residues. For the CDR3, the DNA is TGTGCCAGCATCCCGGGGGGGGAGAACACCGGGGAGCTGTTTTTT. This gives the protein CASIPGGENTGELFF.

A few counts support this clonotype. V is TRBV7-6 and J is TRBJ2-2, with D unresolved. This CDR3 is built from 12 residues. Germline assignment: CDR1 SGHVS and CDR2 FNYEAQ. The V and J ends lost 7 bases and 4 bases respectively, with 7 bases between them. This CDR3 is CASKTLTGELFF. In DNA form, the CDR3 reads TGTGCCAGCAAGACTCTCACCGGGGAGCTGTTTTTT. The variable domain in full, completed from reference TRBV7-6 and TRBJ2-2, reads GAGVSQSPRYKVTKRGQDVALRCDPISGHVSLYWYRQALGQGPEFLTYFNYEAQQDKSGLPNDRFSAERPEGSISTLTIQRTEQRDSAMYRCASKTLTGELFFGEGSRLTVL.

The rearrangement uses TRBV6-1 and TRBJ2-1; perhaps D is TRBD1 or TRBD2 (5 bases each). Germline loops: CDR1 MNHNS, CDR2 SASEGT. The CDR3 is 14 amino acids. The V and J ends lost 5 bases and 8 bases respectively, with 16 bases between them. The CDR3 bases are TGTGCCAGCAGTAGCCGGGACCCCGAGGATGAGCAGTTCTTC. Protein: CASSSRDPEDEQFF.

The chain couples TRBV29-1 to TRBJ2-3, with D perhaps matching TRBD2 (5 bases). This CDR3 has 14 amino acids. The germline V gene encodes CDR1 SQVTM and CDR2 ANQGSEA. V lost 4 bases, J lost 4 bases, and 15 bases lay in between. The CDR3 sequence is CSVVDPGSPDTQYF. The CDR3 nucleotides read TGCAGCGTTGTGGACCCTGGGAGTCCAGATACGCAGTATTTT.

V usage is TRBV25-1 and J usage is TRBJ1-4; 10 nucleotides agree with TRBD1. Per the germline V gene, CDR1 is MGHDK and CDR2 is SYGVNS. Trimming took 4 bases from V and 6 from J; bases not matched to a gene: 5. This CDR3 is built from 15 residues. The CDR3 here is CASSGLGQGDEKLFF. CDR3 sequence (DNA): TGTGCCAGCAGTGGTCTCGGACAGGGGGATGAAAAACTGTTTTTT.